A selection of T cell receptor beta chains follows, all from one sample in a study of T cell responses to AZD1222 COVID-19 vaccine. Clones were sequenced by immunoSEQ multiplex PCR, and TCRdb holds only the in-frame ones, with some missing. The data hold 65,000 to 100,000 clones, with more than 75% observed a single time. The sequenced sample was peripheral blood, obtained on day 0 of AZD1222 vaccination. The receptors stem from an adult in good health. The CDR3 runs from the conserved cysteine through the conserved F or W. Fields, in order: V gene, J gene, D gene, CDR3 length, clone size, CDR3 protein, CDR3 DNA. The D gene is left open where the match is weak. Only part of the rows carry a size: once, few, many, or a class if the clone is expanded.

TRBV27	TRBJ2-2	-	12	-	CASSFQTGELFF	TGTGCCAGCAGTTTCCAGACCGGGGAGCTGTTTTTT
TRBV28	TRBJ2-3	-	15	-	CASSLSVRATDTQYF	TGTGCCAGCAGTTTGTCGGTCAGGGCCACAGATACGCAGTATTTT
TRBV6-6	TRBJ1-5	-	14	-	CASREGISNQPQHF	TGTGCCAGCAGGGAAGGGATTAGCAATCAGCCCCAGCATTTT
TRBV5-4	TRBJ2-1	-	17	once	CASSLDSITFLDNEQFF	TGTGCCAGCAGCTTGGACTCGATTACCTTTCTTGACAATGAGCAGTTCTTC
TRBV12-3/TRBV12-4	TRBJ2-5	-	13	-	CASRISVQETQYF	TGTGCCAGCAGGATCAGTGTCCAAGAGACCCAGTACTTC
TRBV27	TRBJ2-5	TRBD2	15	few	CASRRLAGARETQYF	TGTGCCAGCAGGAGACTAGCGGGAGCACGAGAGACCCAGTACTTC
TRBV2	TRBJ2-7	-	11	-	CASSSSSEQYF	TGTGCCAGCAGCTCCTCGTCCGAGCAGTACTTC
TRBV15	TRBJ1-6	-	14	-	CATSSRTTGSPLHF	TGTGCCACCAGCAGTCGGACGACTGGGTCACCCCTCCACTTT
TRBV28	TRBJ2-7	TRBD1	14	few	CASSLPGQSYEQYF	TGTGCCAGCAGTTTGCCGGGACAGAGCTACGAGCAGTACTTC
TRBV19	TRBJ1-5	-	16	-	CASSIARDRGNQPQHF	TGTGCCAGTAGTATAGCCCGGGATCGCGGCAATCAGCCCCAGCATTTT